The 28 T cell receptor beta chains given below trace back to one sample, sequenced in a study of Ad26.COV2.S vaccination and SARS-CoV-2 variants. Treatment of the sample: 15 to 20 received Ad26.COV2.S at low or high dose, single or two shots; about five received placebo; per-sample allocation not given. After the first vaccine or placebo injection, samples were drawn on day 63. The data were produced by immunoSEQ multiplex PCR, yet TCRdb's version contains in-frame clones alone and is incomplete. The top ten clones hold about 2.4% of a sample with around 450,000 clones, roughly nine tenths of them seen once. The specimen comprised peripheral blood, sampled in a trial of Ad26.COV2.S vaccine versus placebo. These receptors were collected from a person aged 18-65 years who received the Ad26.COV2.S COVID-19 vaccine or a placebo.

The chain links TRBV24-1 to TRBJ2-7; TRBD1 matches at 9 bases. V was clipped by 5 bases and J by 1 base; unmatched bases: 14. Germline V gives CDR1 KGHDR, CDR2 SFDVKD. The CDR3 has 18 residues. The CDR3 bases are TGTGCCACCAGTGTTCGGGGGGACAGGGATCCCAGGTCCTACGAGCAGTACGTC. This gives the protein CATSVRGDRDPRSYEQYV.

V usage is TRBV5-8 and J usage is TRBJ2-2, with unresolved D. Germline assignment: CDR1 SGHTS and CDR2 YDEGEE. V lost 4 bases, J lost 6 bases, and 13 bases lay in between. CDR3 length equals 14 residues. The CDR3 sequence is CASSDDSPAGELFF. In nucleotides, the CDR3 is TGTGCCAGCAGCGATGATTCGCCCGCCGGGGAGCTGTTTTTT.

V and J are TRBV27 and TRBJ2-3; 13 bases line up with TRBD2. The CDR3 is made up of 14 amino acids. CDR1 MNHEY and CDR2 SMNVEV come from the germline V gene (reference sequence). V lost 4 bases to trimming and J lost 8 bases; unmatched junction nucleotides: 3. In DNA, the CDR3 is TGTGCCAGCAGTTCACTAGCGGGGGGGGGTACGCAGTATTTT. This codes for CASSSLAGGGTQYF.

The rearrangement links TRBV4-3 to TRBJ1-2, with D possibly matching TRBD1 (5 bases). V was cut by 4 bases and J by 8 bases, with 17 bases left in between. The germline V gene has CDR1 LGHNA and CDR2 YSLEER. The CDR3 has 14 amino acids. The CDR3 DNA reads as TGCGCCAGCAGCCGGACCGTAGGGGACGCGGGCTACACCTTC. Its protein product is CASSRTVGDAGYTF.

The CDR3 spells CASSRPGQGDGNTIYF. Here the CDR3 DNA reads TGCGCCAGCAGCCGGCCGGGACAGGGGGATGGAAACACCATATATTTT. The chain combines TRBV4-1 with TRBJ1-3; 11 bases are shared with TRBD1. This CDR3 contains 16 residues. J gave up 3 bases and V 4 bases, and 5 bases lay outside the gene matches. Germline V gene data show CDR1 as MGHRA and CDR2 as YSYEKL.

The genes are TRBV11-2 and TRBJ2-5; TRBD1 matches at 8 bases. From germline, CDR1 is SGHAT and CDR2 FQNNGV. The CDR3 has 18 amino acids. With 3 bases clipped from V and 1 base from J, the junction kept 13 bases outside the gene matches. CDR3 bases: TGTGCCAGCAGCTTTAGCCCCTCTACGGACAGGGCCCAAGAGACCCAGTACTTC. It is translated as CASSFSPSTDRAQETQYF.

The chain joins TRBV19 to TRBJ2-7; TRBD1 aligns across 9 bases. Germline V gives CDR1 LNHDA, CDR2 SQIVND (reference sequence). V shed 4 bases, J shed 6 bases, and the junction held 10 bases outside the gene matches. CDR3 size: 15 residues. Here the CDR3 reads CASSTTGTGRTEQYV. The CDR3 DNA reads as TGTGCCAGTAGTACGACCGGGACAGGGCGTACCGAGCAGTACGTC.

V is TRBV19 and J is TRBJ2-5; 8 nucleotides match TRBD2. The CDR3 length is 15 residues. Germline CDR1 LNHDA, CDR2 SQIVND (reference sequence). J lost 4 bases, V lost 1 base, and 5 bases had no gene match. The chain's CDR3 is CASSIVTSGPETQYF. CDR3 nucleotide sequence: TGTGCCAGTAGTATAGTTACTAGCGGCCCAGAGACCCAGTACTTC. Together with reference TRBV19 and TRBJ2-5, the CDR3 gives the full variable domain: DGGITQSPKYLFRKEGQNVTLSCEQNLNHDAMYWYRQDPGQGLRLIYYSQIVNDFQKGDIAEGYSVSREKKESFPLTVTSAQKNPTAFYLCASSIVTSGPETQYFGPGTRLLVL.

The J gene is TRBJ2-5, the V gene TRBV4-1; tentatively, D is TRBD2 (5 bases). The CDR3 has 14 residues. CDR1 is MGHRA and CDR2 is YSYEKL in the germline V gene. V lost 4 bases, J lost 4 bases, and 13 bases lay in between. This CDR3 reads CASSRELVPETQYF. The CDR3 nucleotides read TGCGCCAGCAGCCGGGAACTAGTCCCAGAGACCCAGTACTTC.

This chain connects TRBV7-9 to TRBJ2-1; D unclear. The germline gives CDR1 SEHNR, CDR2 FQNEAQ (reference sequence). V shed 0 bases and J shed 10 bases, with 7 bases lying between them. The CDR3 length is 12 residues. The CDR3, as DNA: TGTGCCAGCAGCTTAGCTTACTCGGAGCAGTTCTTC. Protein sequence: CASSLAYSEQFF.

This rearrangement joins TRBV5-1 to TRBJ1-1; no reliable D call. CDR1 is SGHRS and CDR2 is YFSETQ in the germline V gene. The V gene lost 3 bases and the J gene lost 4 bases, with 19 bases spanning the gap. This CDR3 region has 16 residues. The CDR3: CASSSRAVDPITEAFF. The CDR3 bases are TGCGCCAGCAGCTCCCGGGCCGTCGATCCGATCACTGAAGCTTTCTTT.

The chain has TRBV7-3 and TRBJ2-6; TRBD2 matches 8 bases. Unmatched junction bases numbered 5, after V lost 1 base and J lost 0 bases. Per germline, CDR1 SGHTA and CDR2 FQGTGA. This CDR3 has 18 residues. CDR3 protein: CASSLNLAGPSGANVLTF. DNA for the CDR3: TGTGCCAGCAGCTTAAATCTAGCGGGCCCCTCTGGGGCCAACGTCCTGACTTTC.

The rearrangement joins TRBV19 to TRBJ1-5, with D uncertain. The germline gives CDR1 LNHDA, CDR2 SQIVND (reference sequence). The CDR3 is 13 amino acids. Trimming left V 7 bases short and J 0 bases short, with 7 bases between. The CDR3 DNA is TGTGCCAGTAAAGGGATTAGCAATCAGCCCCAGCATTTT. It codes for CASKGISNQPQHF.

The chain joins TRBV4-3 to TRBJ2-1; 14 nucleotides align to TRBD2. The CDR3 loop spans 18 amino acids. Germline-derived CDR1 and CDR2 are LGHNA and YSLEER. J gave up 7 bases and V 3 bases, and 11 bases lay outside the gene matches. The chain's CDR3 is CASSHLQGLAGAKNEQFF. The CDR3 DNA is TGCGCCAGCAGCCACTTACAGGGACTAGCGGGGGCTAAGAATGAGCAGTTCTTC.

The chain combines TRBV12-3 or TRBV12-4 with TRBJ1-5, with D hard to call. The CDR3 is 12 amino acids. The V end was cut by 3 bases, the J end by 5 bases, with 5 bases between. DNA for the CDR3: TGTGCCAGCAGTTTCTGGGATCAGCCCCAGCATTTT. As protein: CASSFWDQPQHF.

The chain combines TRBV18 with TRBJ2-7; TRBD1 is a possible D gene (6 bases). Germline CDR1 and CDR2: KGHSH and LQKENI. CDR3 length: 15 residues. Trimming took off 6 bases at V and 0 bases at J, with 15 bases between the two ends. CDR3 amino acids: CASSPGRDNSYEQYF. DNA for the CDR3: TGTGCCAGCTCTCCCGGCAGGGACAACTCCTACGAGCAGTACTTC.

V usage is TRBV6-2 or TRBV6-3 and J usage is TRBJ1-5; D gene ambiguous. V lost 5 bases and J 4 bases, leaving 9 bases between the germline ends. This CDR3 is built from 13 residues. The germline V gene has CDR1 MNHEY and CDR2 SVGEGT. CDR3 residues: CASSTGLNQPQHF. In nucleotides, the CDR3 is TGTGCCAGCAGTACGGGTCTTAATCAGCCCCAGCATTTT.

This clone has only one observation. The rearrangement links TRBV12-3 or TRBV12-4 to TRBJ2-2; D gene unclear. This CDR3 region has 12 residues. Trimming cost V 6 bases and J 7 bases, with 9 bases left between them. Here the CDR3 reads CASSLQLGELFF. The CDR3 nucleotides are TGTGCCAGCAGCCTACAGCTCGGGGAGCTGTTTTTT.

In DNA form, the CDR3 reads TGTGCCAGCAGTTTCGGTCGGGGAAACACCATATATTTT. It is translated as CASSFGRGNTIYF. The V and J genes are TRBV12-3 or TRBV12-4 and TRBJ1-3, with unresolved D. V was clipped by 3 bases and J by 4 bases, with 7 bases between them. The length of the CDR3 is 13 residues.

The chain links TRBV19 to TRBJ2-3; no clear D gene. Germline CDR1 and CDR2: LNHDA and SQIVND (reference sequence). The V end was cut by 7 bases, the J end by 0 bases, with 11 bases between. This CDR3 has 14 residues. The CDR3 loop is CASIGQSSTDTQYF. The CDR3 bases are TGTGCCAGTATAGGTCAATCTAGCACAGATACGCAGTATTTT. Variable domain in full (rest from reference TRBV19 and TRBJ2-3): DGGITQSPKYLFRKEGQNVTLSCEQNLNHDAMYWYRQDPGQGLRLIYYSQIVNDFQKGDIAEGYSVSREKKESFPLTVTSAQKNPTAFYLCASIGQSSTDTQYFGPGTRLTVL.

About this clone: Different DNA sequences within this sample yield the same CDR3. The chain recombines TRBV9 with TRBJ2-1; D unclear. CDR1 is SGDLS and CDR2 is YYNGEE in the germline V gene. Trimming left V 0 bases short and J 1 base short, with 5 bases between. The CDR3 spans 14 residues. The CDR3 bases are TGTGCCAGCAGCGTAGGGTCGTCCTACAATGAGCAGTTCTTC. Its protein product is CASSVGSSYNEQFF.

This clone has a single count. The chain employs TRBV5-1 and TRBJ2-1, with 8 bases that match TRBD2. V dropped 4 bases and J dropped 2; count of bases not matched to a gene: 5. The length of the CDR3 is 15 residues. Germline assignment: CDR1 SGHRS and CDR2 YFSETQ. This CDR3 reads CASSPRRGAYNEQFF. In DNA form, the CDR3 reads TGCGCCAGCAGCCCCCGGCGGGGGGCCTACAATGAGCAGTTCTTC.

The chain links TRBV20-1 to TRBJ2-7, with 7 bases fitting TRBD2. V shed 3 bases, J shed 1 base, and the junction held 3 bases outside the gene matches. Germline-derived CDR1 and CDR2 are DFQATT and SNEGSKA (reference sequence). The CDR3 is made up of 13 amino acids. CDR3 coding DNA: TGCAGTGCTAGTCCCGGGGGGTCCTACGAGCAGTACTTC. Its protein is CSASPGGSYEQYF.

The chain is built from TRBV6-2 or TRBV6-3 and TRBJ1-2; the match to TRBD1 covers 7 bases. The CDR3 spans 13 residues. With 4 bases clipped from V and 4 bases from J, the junction kept 3 bases outside the gene matches. Per the germline V gene, CDR1 is MNHEY and CDR2 is SVGEGT. The CDR3 protein is CASSWRDSYGYTF. The CDR3, as DNA: TGTGCCAGCAGTTGGCGGGACAGCTATGGCTACACCTTC.

This clone was seen only a few times. V usage is TRBV4-2 and J usage is TRBJ2-1, with 8 bases that match TRBD1. With V trimmed by 4 bases and J by 6 bases, 5 bases remained unmatched. CDR1 and CDR2 (germline): LGHNA, YNFKEQ. The length of the CDR3 is 14 residues. CDR3 in amino acids: CASSPRDRINEQFF. In DNA form, the CDR3 reads TGTGCCAGCAGCCCCCGGGACAGGATCAATGAGCAGTTCTTC.

This chain links TRBV5-6 with TRBJ2-7, with 8 bases that match TRBD1. Trimming at V came to 2 bases and at J to 3 bases, leaving 10 bases not matched to a gene. The CDR3 has 16 amino acids. Germline loops: CDR1 SGHDT, CDR2 YYEEEE. DNA of the CDR3: TGTGCCAGCAGCTTAGAACACAGGGGGGTAGGCTACGAGCAGTACTTC. Amino acids: CASSLEHRGVGYEQYF.

The chain carries TRBV5-6 and TRBJ1-2; a possible D gene is TRBD1 (5 bases). CDR3 size: 15 residues. V was clipped by 0 bases and J by 3 bases, with 12 bases between them. Germline CDR1 and CDR2: SGHDT and YYEEEE. CDR3 DNA: TGTGCCAGCAGCTTGGCGCAGGAGGGACACTATGGCTACACCTTC. Translated: CASSLAQEGHYGYTF.

The chain has TRBV18 and TRBJ1-1, with TRBD1 matching 10 bases. The V and J ends lost 3 bases and 0 bases, in that order; junction bases with no gene match: 7. CDR3 size: 17 residues. CDR1 and CDR2 from the germline V gene are KGHSH and LQKENI. Here the CDR3 DNA reads TGTGCCAGCTCACCCGGACAGGGGGTTTTTATGAACACTGAAGCTTTCTTT. Translating gives CASSPGQGVFMNTEAFF. The full variable domain, with the rest looked up from reference TRBV18 and TRBJ1-1, is NAGVMQNPRHLVRRRGQEARLRCSPMKGHSHVYWYRQLPEEGLKFMVYLQKENIIDESGMPKERFSAEFPKEGPSILRIQQVVRGDSAAYFCASSPGQGVFMNTEAFFGQGTRLTVV.